This TCR beta chain was sequenced in a study of shared clonotypes between healthy human individuals. Study outcomes and limitations: Compared with memory subsets, naive subsets generally had larger estimated richness.

All the donors were Caucasian adults who lived in Nashville, Tennessee. In regard to this clone: Its antigen is unidentified.

Sequencing was performed with immunoSEQ multiplex PCR; in TCRdb, only in-frame clones are kept and a portion is missing. The sample comprises about 600,000 clones, approximately 97% of which are singletons, and 0.045% to 0.07% rests with the top ten. The V gene lost 5 bases and the J gene lost 3 bases, with 14 bases spanning the gap. Looked up from germline, CDR1 is SGHRS and CDR2 is YFSETQ. The CDR3 is made up of 14 amino acids. What was sequenced was naive CD4+ T cells sorted from blood. Subset specified: CD45RA+ positively selected. The chain recombines TRBV5-1 with TRBJ2-5, with D possibly matching TRBD2 (6 bases). The source of this sequence is a woman between 25 and 40 years old in good health. The CDR3 DNA sequence: TGCGCCAGCAGGCAGGAGCCGGGGGAAGAGACCCAGTACTTC. It codes for CASRQEPGEETQYF.